This T cell receptor (beta chain) derives from a study of regulatory T cells in long-lasting Graves disease. For this clonotype: Antigen: not known.

Germline V gene lookup returns CDR1 SQVTM and CDR2 ANQGSEA. This CDR3 contains 14 residues. The V end lost 6 bases, the J end lost 9 bases, and 21 bases lay between the germline ends. Study findings and constraints: Persistent Graves' patients showed reduced TCR diversity versus newly diagnosed patients. TRBV28, TRBJ1-2 and TRBJ2-5 emerged as the favored segments in persistent disease.

Time point indicated: persistent/refractory GD, antithyroid drugs over 5 years with positive TRAb. Construction of the TCR library relied on RNA isolated from PBMCs. Assembly of TCR beta libraries relied on iRepertoire HTBI primers together with Arm-PCR of CDR3 regions. Authors' methods: Analysis of the samples identified 50 to 70 TRBV and 13 to 15 TRBJ segments. TCRdb reprocessed the multiplex PCR reads via MiXCR and lists one record per CDR3 protein. V and J calls and clone size were set by TCRdb, not the authors. The sample carries about 470,000 distinct CDR3 sequences, 20% to 25% recorded once. The rearrangement uses TRBV29-1 and TRBJ2-1, with no clear D. The clonotype originates from a female donor with Graves disease. The starting material was peripheral blood mononuclear cells (PBMCs), obtained when the disease was refractory, from a patient treated with antithyroid drugs. CDR3 nucleotide sequence: TGCAGCGTGCCAGATACGGTTACCCTTTCTGAGCAGTTCTTC. Its protein is CSVPDTVTLSEQFF.